Sequencing of this T cell receptor beta chain was carried out in a study of CD8 T cells in Susac syndrome. High-throughput TCR beta sequencing covered peripheral CD8+ and CD4+ T cells. Random hexamers primed reverse transcription of about 0.45 to 1 ug RNA. Multiplex immunoSEQ PCR targeted 54 Vbeta and 13 Jbeta TCR beta segments. Each CDR3 protein gets one entry after TCRdb re-called the immunoSEQ multiplex PCR reads with MiXCR. The table lists about 300,000 distinct CDR3 sequences, more than 75% of them singletons. CDR3 length: 14 residues. Germline V gives CDR1 SGHAT, CDR2 FQNNGV. Trimming removed 1 base from V and 2 bases from J, with 7 bases in between.

The TCR originated in a human donor with multiple sclerosis. This chain uses TRBV11-2 with TRBJ2-3; D is ambiguous. Sequenced input: CD8+ T cells from PBMCs. DNA of the CDR3: TGTGCCAGCAGCTTAGTTGGGAACACAGATACGCAGTATTTT. It codes for CASSLVGNTDTQYF.